This T cell receptor beta chain is from a study of shared clonotypes between healthy human individuals. Only CD45RO-negative cells positively selected for CCR7 counted as naive CD8 cells, so terminally differentiated effector memory CD45RA+ cells were excluded. Germline V CDR1 and CDR2: SGHDT, YYEEEE. This CDR3 is built from 13 residues. Trimming took off 0 bases at V and 2 bases at J, with 6 bases between the two ends. The data were produced by immunoSEQ multiplex PCR, yet TCRdb's version contains in-frame clones alone and is incomplete. The data show about 2 million clones, roughly 95% seen once. Comments on this clone: In the same sample, other DNA sequences code for this CDR3.

V gene TRBV5-6 combines with J gene TRBJ2-7, with unresolved D. Sequences were obtained from naive CD8+ T cells sorted from blood. The TCR sequence derives from a man aged 18 to 30 in good health. The CDR3 loop is CASSLGRTYEQYF. As DNA, the CDR3 is TGTGCCAGCAGCTTGGGCAGAACCTACGAGCAGTACTTC.